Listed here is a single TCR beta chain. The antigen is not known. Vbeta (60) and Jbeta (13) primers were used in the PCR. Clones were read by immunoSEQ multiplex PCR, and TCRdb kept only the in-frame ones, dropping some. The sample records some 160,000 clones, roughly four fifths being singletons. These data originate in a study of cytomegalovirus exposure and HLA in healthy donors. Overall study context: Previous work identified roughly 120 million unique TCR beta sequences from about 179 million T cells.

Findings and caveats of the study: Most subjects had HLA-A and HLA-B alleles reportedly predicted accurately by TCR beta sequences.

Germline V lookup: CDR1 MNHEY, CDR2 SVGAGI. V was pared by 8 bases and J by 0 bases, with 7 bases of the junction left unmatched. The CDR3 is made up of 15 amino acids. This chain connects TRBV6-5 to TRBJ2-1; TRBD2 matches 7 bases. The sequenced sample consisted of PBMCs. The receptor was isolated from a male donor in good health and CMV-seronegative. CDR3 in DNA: TGTGCCAGCGGGAAGGGAGGGAGCTCCTACAATGAGCAGTTCTTC. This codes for CASGKGGSSYNEQFF.